Each of the 16 T cell receptor beta chains below was sequenced from the same sample in a study of T-cell reconstitution after alpha-beta-depleted transplantation in children. Molecular barcoding with unique molecular identifiers was used for the TCRbeta library. TCRdb recomputed calls from the PCR reads with MiXCR, one row per CDR3 protein. The table has around 490,000 distinct CDR3 sequences, roughly 10% seen once. Material: PBMCs, mostly from graft donor cells, obtained 180 days after TCRalphabeta/CD19-depleted stem cell transplant. These receptors all stem from a female patient aged 2-10 years who had a stem cell transplant for aplastic anemia, so the T cells may come from the graft donor.

This clonotype was seen repeatedly, ten times or more. The CDR3 region has the DNA TGCGCCAGCAGCTTGGAGGCGGGACAGGGTCCCGGGGAGCTGTTTTTT. It specifies CASSLEAGQGPGELFF. The chain uses TRBV5-1 and TRBJ2-2; 9 bases are shared with TRBD1. J lost 6 bases, V lost 0 bases, and 6 bases had no gene match. CDR1 is SGHRS, CDR2 YFSETQ, per germline. The CDR3 is 16 residues long.

This rearrangement joins TRBV6-1 to TRBJ1-5, with TRBD1 matching over 9 bases. CDR1 and CDR2 (germline): MNHNS, SASEGT. Germline trimming cut 6 bases from V and 4 bases from J; bases unmatched to any gene: 4. The CDR3 sequence is 14 residues long. This chain's CDR3 is CASSRTGENQPQHF. The CDR3 DNA follows: TGTGCCAGCAGCAGGACAGGGGAAAATCAGCCCCAGCATTTT.

This clonotype was seen a few times. The J gene is TRBJ1-4, the V gene TRBV12-3 or TRBV12-4, with D perhaps TRBD1 (6 bases). This CDR3 contains 14 residues. The ends were cut back, 4 bases at V and 8 bases at J, with 14 bases in the middle. The CDR3 protein is CASSSRQAGEKLFF. The CDR3 DNA reads TGTGCCAGCAGTTCCCGACAGGCCGGAGAAAAACTGTTTTTT.

The J gene is TRBJ2-1, the V gene TRBV12-5; 9 bases agree with TRBD2. CDR1 LGHNT and CDR2 FRNRAP come from the germline V gene. The junction had 9 bases not matched to a gene; V was cut back by 6 bases and J by 6 bases. This CDR3 has 15 amino acids. The DNA of the CDR3 is TGTGCTAGTGGGGATAGGGCTAGCGGGACCAATGAGCAGTTCTTC. This translates into CASGDRASGTNEQFF.

This clonotype was counted a few times. The chain couples TRBV28 to TRBJ1-4; D is unresolved. This CDR3 is 14 amino acids long. Germline CDR1 is MDHEN and CDR2 is SYDVKM. Trimming took off 2 bases at V and 5 bases at J, with 9 bases between the two ends. CDR3 in amino acids: CASSLEPGNEKLFF. DNA for the CDR3: TGTGCCAGCAGTTTAGAGCCAGGAAATGAAAAACTGTTTTTT.

Turning to this clonotype: The junction does not match germline at one end; this may be a read error. The chain employs TRBV11-3 and TRBJ2-1, with 7 bases lining up with TRBD2. Germline CDR1 is SGHNT and CDR2 is YENEEA. CDR3 size: 16 residues. The CDR3 coding sequence is TGTGCCAGCGGCTTAGGAGCGGGACCCTCCTACAATGAGCAGTTCTTC. This translates into CASGLGAGPSYNEQFF.

This clonotype was recorded a few times. This rearrangement joins TRBV19 to TRBJ1-5, with 10 positions matching TRBD1. The CDR3 spans 16 residues. The germline gives CDR1 LNHDA, CDR2 SQIVND (reference sequence). J lost 3 bases, V lost 3 bases, and 5 bases had no gene match. DNA for the CDR3: TGTGCCAGTAGTATCGGCGGGACAGGGGCCAATCAGCCCCAGCATTTT. Its protein product is CASSIGGTGANQPQHF.

The chain is built from TRBV20-1 and TRBJ2-3, with a tentative D call TRBD2 (6 bases). The CDR3 is made up of 15 amino acids. Trimming cost V 6 bases and J 1 base, with 17 bases left between them. Germline values: CDR1 DFQATT, CDR2 SNEGSKA (reference sequence). The CDR3 loop reads CSASPKAGRTDTQYF. The CDR3, as DNA: TGCAGTGCCAGTCCAAAAGCGGGCCGCACAGATACGCAGTATTTT.

This chain connects TRBV14 to TRBJ2-7; TRBD1 matches at 11 bases. The germline V gene encodes CDR1 SGHDN and CDR2 FVKESK. The ends lost 6 bases at V and 0 bases at J; junction bases unmatched: 7. This CDR3 comprises 16 residues. CDR3 loop: CASRRTGGSPSYEQYF. The CDR3, as DNA: TGTGCCAGCAGAAGGACAGGGGGCTCCCCCTCCTACGAGCAGTACTTC. The full variable domain, its missing parts supplied by reference TRBV14 and TRBJ2-7, is EAGVTQFPSHSVIEKGQTVTLRCDPISGHDNLYWYRRVMGKEIKFLLHFVKESKQDESGMPNNRFLAERTGGTYSTLKVQPAELEDSGVYFCASRRTGGSPSYEQYFGPGTRLTVT.

This clonotype was detected only a few times. The chain recombines TRBV9 with TRBJ2-3; D is unclear. CDR1 and CDR2 from the germline V gene are SGDLS and YYNGEE. Trimming removed 0 bases from V and 4 bases from J, with 9 bases in between. CDR3 size: 14 residues. The CDR3 spells CASSVEVVADTQYF. In nucleotides, the CDR3 is TGTGCCAGCAGCGTAGAGGTTGTGGCAGATACGCAGTATTTT.

The chain employs TRBV7-9 and TRBJ1-2; 10 bases align to TRBD1. CDR1 is SEHNR, CDR2 FQNEAQ, per germline (reference sequence). The CDR3 length is 15 residues. The J segment lost 4 bases and the V segment lost 7 bases, leaving 9 bases of the junction unmatched. CDR3 nucleotide sequence: TGTGCCAGCACCGAGGGGACAGGGGTCGTCTATGGCTACACCTTC. It is translated as CASTEGTGVVYGYTF.

This clonotype occurred a few times. The chain uses TRBV18 and TRBJ1-2; D unresolved. The CDR3 totals 14 residues. CDR1 and CDR2 from the germline V gene are KGHSH and LQKENI. V lost 3 bases to trimming and J lost 4 bases, with 12 bases between them. The CDR3 nucleotides read TGTGCCAGCTCACCGTATGCCCAGCGCTATGGCTACACCTTC. Translating gives CASSPYAQRYGYTF.

The gene calls are TRBV11-3 and TRBJ2-1; 7 positions match TRBD1. CDR1 and CDR2 from the germline V gene are SGHNT and YENEEA. This CDR3 has 12 residues. J lost 8 bases, V lost 5 bases, and 3 bases had no gene match. CDR3 in amino acids: CASSDRAHEQFF. CDR3 nucleotide sequence: TGTGCCAGCAGCGACAGGGCTCATGAGCAGTTCTTC.

This clonotype was recorded a few times. V is TRBV11-3 and J is TRBJ1-1, with D uncertain. CDR1 is SGHNT and CDR2 is YENEEA in the germline V gene. The CDR3 covers 15 residues. Between the trimmed V and J ends, which lost 3 bases and 2 bases, there was a span of 13 bases. CDR3 coding DNA: TGTGCCAGCAGCTTTGGAGCGGTAGGTAACACTGAAGCTTTCTTT. As protein: CASSFGAVGNTEAFF.

The table lists this clonotype with many counts. The rearrangement joins TRBV10-3 to TRBJ2-6; D perhaps matches TRBD1 (5 bases). The CDR3 consists of 16 residues. Germline V gene lookup returns CDR1 ENHRY and CDR2 SYGVKD. The V end was cut by 6 bases, the J end by 3 bases, with 15 bases between. In DNA, the CDR3 is TGTGCCATCAGACAGGCTTTGACTGGTGGGGCCAACGTCCTGACTTTC. Its translation: CAIRQALTGGANVLTF.

There are a few counts of this clonotype. The chain uses TRBV6-5 and TRBJ2-7, with D perhaps assigned TRBD1 or TRBD2 (5 bases each). Trimming left V 2 bases short and J 0 bases short, with 17 bases between. Germline V lookup: CDR1 MNHEY, CDR2 SVGAGI. This CDR3 is 17 amino acids long. Here the CDR3 DNA reads TGTGCCAGCAGTTACCCGGGACCGCGCCAGAGCTCCTACGAGCAGTACGTC. Translation gives CASSYPGPRQSSYEQYV.